The sequence of this TCR beta chain was determined in a study of blood T cell repertoires in COVID-19 (dated by TCRdb to 2020 to 2022). Regarding the complete study: Collaborator samples came from the United States, Italy and Spain and covered acute and convalescent phases of COVID-19. Samples were obtained from the ongoing ImmuneRACE study (first 160 participants) and from 950 to 1,500 subjects provided by 6 global collaborators. Sample metadata almost always included a de-identified subject ID, COVID-19 status, age in years and sex. Where available, HLA class I and class II types were obtained from metadata supplied by the sample provider rather than from assay-based typing. The prospective study material was composed of cDNA or gDNA derived from T cells, B-cell-depleted T cells, or PBMCs. The repertoires were released in a freely available public database intended as a resource for research on the immune response to SARS-CoV-2. Subjects who had been exposed to COVID-19, were actively infected with it, or had recovered from it provided the deeply sampled blood TCRbeta repertoires that made up the dataset.

TCRbeta CDR3 regions were amplified from genomic DNA using the immunoSEQ Assay, a bias-controlled multiplex PCR. As for the authors' bioinformatics: Nucleated cell counts per sample were estimated from amplification of reference gene primers within the assay. To quantify the absolute abundance of each unique TCRbeta CDR3 rearrangement, sequence reads were collapsed and filtered. For each sample, productive Simpson clonality was calculated as the square root of Simpson's diversity index across productive rearrangements. TCRdb mirrors the immuneACCESS table, restricted to in-frame sequences. Some clones are absent from its copies; in checked studies, under half trace to an unresolved V gene, and the reason for the others is unknown. The D gene and trimming were derived from the DNA, and the V and J assignments and clone size from that table. This sample holds about 73,000 clones; 65% to 85% were observed only once. 5% to 6.5% of the sample lies in the top ten.

As to this clone: What antigen it recognizes has not been identified. Per-base qualities were not stored, and no clone one base away is much larger.

Inclusive of the bounding cysteine and phenylalanine, the CDR3 is 15 residues long. Only the CDR3 portion is preserved as DNA: 45 bases, with reading frame beginning at the first base. V loses 6 bases, J loses 8 bases, and the germline ends lie 17 bases apart. Sequences LNHDA (CDR1) and SQIVND (CDR2) are obtained from the germline V gene (reference sequence). General findings and caveats noted by the study authors: The quantity of clinical and demographic metadata differed by source and by participant and was supplied without curation.

Collaborating institutions collected whole blood in K2EDTA tubes following their own protocols. Collaborator samples were shipped for TCRbeta analysis as frozen whole blood, isolated PBMCs, or DNA extracted from either sample type. The TCR originated in a man aged 45-65 years with active COVID-19. Sequencing was performed on peripheral blood. This chain is built from TRBV19 and TRBJ1-6; TRBD1 might be the D gene, on 6 matching bases. The CDR3 region reads CASSPPGGGDSPLHF. In nucleotide form, the sequence is TGTGCCAGTAGCCCCCCGGGAGGGGGGGATTCACCCCTCCACTTT.